A single sample gave rise to the 14 T cell receptor beta chains below, sequenced in a study of T cells after yellow fever vaccination. TCRdb redid the calling of the 5' RACE reads with MiXCR, one entry per CDR3 protein. The sample contains approximately 32,000 distinct CDR3 sequences, approximately 4.4% of which appear only once. The sample here was CD8+ T cells sorted from PBMCs, taken 5 days after the yellow fever booster vaccination. The receptors stem from a man aged 25-45 years who received the YFV17D yellow fever vaccine.

In this sample, this clonotype turned up many times. This chain joins TRBV5-1 and TRBJ2-3, with 9 bases fitting TRBD1. The length of the CDR3 is 16 residues. CDR1 is SGHRS, CDR2 YFSETQ, per germline. V lost 2 bases and J lost 6; bases outside the gene matches: 10. CDR3 coding DNA: TGCGCCAGCAGCTTCGGGACAGGGAAGCAGTTGGATACGCAGTATTTT. This sequence encodes CASSFGTGKQLDTQYF.

This clonotype came up many times. The rearrangement joins TRBV29-1 to TRBJ1-1; D not resolved. Trimming removed 3 bases at V and 9 bases at J, with 11 bases between. Germline assignment: CDR1 SQVTM and CDR2 ANQGSEA. The length of the CDR3 is 11 residues. The CDR3 coding sequence is TGCAGCGTTGATACAGCGGGGAAAGCTTTCTTT. It translates to CSVDTAGKAFF.

This clonotype was found many times. At one of its ends the junction is not consistent with the germline gene, which may arise from a read error. This chain links TRBV29-1 with TRBJ2-2; D is possibly TRBD2 (5 bases). The CDR3 runs to 13 residues. Germline V gene sequence: CDR1 SQVTM, CDR2 ANQGSEA. CDR3 in DNA: TGCAGCGTATTATTTTTAGACACCGGGGATCTGTTTTTT. Protein: CSVLFLDTGDLFF.

About this clonotype itself: One junction end disagrees with the germline gene, perhaps due to a read error. V and J are TRBV7-2 and TRBJ2-1; D perhaps matches TRBD2 (5 bases). CDR1 and CDR2 (germline): SGHTA, FQGNSA. The CDR3 totals 14 residues. The CDR3 DNA reads as TGTGCCAGAAGCTTAGCGCTTGCCTTCAATGAGCAGTTCTTC. Translating gives CARSLALAFNEQFF.

On this clonotype itself: This may be a read error, as it is one base from a much larger clone. The chain carries TRBV11-2 and TRBJ2-7; D call uncertain. CDR1 SGHAT and CDR2 FQNNGV come from the germline V gene. The length of the CDR3 is 14 residues. V was shortened by 5 bases and J by 4 bases, with 15 bases between the two germline ends. In DNA, the CDR3 is TGTGCCAGCAGCGCGACCTCACCCGGGTACGAGCAGTACTTC. Residues: CASSATSPGYEQYF.

This clonotype was picked up many times. The rearrangement joins TRBV20-1 to TRBJ2-1; 7 bases match TRBD2. Per the germline V gene, CDR1 is DFQATT and CDR2 is SNEGSKA (reference sequence). The CDR3 is 20 amino acids. The J segment lost 0 bases and the V segment lost 3 bases, leaving 20 bases of the junction unmatched. The CDR3 sequence is CSARGVGGVSQVYSYNEQFF. For the CDR3, the DNA is TGCAGTGCTAGGGGAGTGGGGGGGGTATCACAAGTTTACTCCTACAATGAGCAGTTCTTC.

At least ten counts were recorded for this clonotype. The chain recombines TRBV7-6 with TRBJ2-5; D unresolved. V was pared by 2 bases and J by 0 bases, with 7 bases between. CDR3 length: 14 amino acids. Germline CDR1 is SGHVS and CDR2 is FNYEAQ. The CDR3: CASSLLRYQETQYF. In DNA form, the CDR3 reads TGTGCCAGCAGCTTATTGAGGTACCAAGAGACCCAGTACTTC.

Notes on this clonotype: Just one base apart from a much larger clone, this may be a read error. V is TRBV4-3 and J is TRBJ2-7, with unresolved D. The CDR3 is 16 amino acids. Germline assignment: CDR1 LGHNA and CDR2 YSLEER. The CDR3 DNA reads as TGCGCCAGCAGCAAAGATCCGGCCCCCTGGTCCTACGAGCAGTACTTC. This translates into CASSKDPAPWSYEQYF.

This clonotype has ten or more counts. The rearrangement uses TRBV12-3 or TRBV12-4 and TRBJ2-3, with a weak D call TRBD1 (6 bases). The V end was cut by 7 bases, the J end by 3 bases, with 20 bases between. This CDR3 comprises 16 residues. The CDR3 sequence is CASTPGGGLATDTQYF. The CDR3 nucleotides are TGTGCCAGCACTCCTGGGGGCGGGTTGGCGACAGATACGCAGTATTTT.

This clonotype was picked up many times. The chain uses TRBV29-1 and TRBJ2-1; 7 bases align to TRBD1. Germline V CDR1 and CDR2: SQVTM, ANQGSEA. This CDR3 region has 13 residues. The ends lost 7 bases at V and 0 bases at J; junction bases unmatched: 3. In DNA form, the CDR3 reads TGCAGCGCACGGGACAGCTCCTACAATGAGCAGTTCTTC. Its protein is CSARDSSYNEQFF.

At least ten counts were recorded for this clonotype. This chain uses TRBV27 with TRBJ2-3, with TRBD2 matching over 9 bases. Losses at the gene ends were 5 bases for V and 0 bases for J; bases not matched to a gene: 6. There are 16 residues in the CDR3. Germline CDR1 reads MNHEY; CDR2 reads SMNVEV (reference sequence). CDR3 nucleotide sequence: TGTGCCAGCAGTCCCCTAGCGGGGTTTAGCACAGATACGCAGTATTTT. Translation: CASSPLAGFSTDTQYF.

This clonotype came up many times. The gene calls are TRBV28 and TRBJ2-1; the match to TRBD2 covers 13 bases. Trimming at V came to 6 bases and at J to 8 bases, leaving 10 bases not matched to a gene. CDR3 length equals 16 residues. CDR1 and CDR2 from the germline V gene are MDHEN and SYDVKM. The CDR3: CASSFSGLAGEYEQFF. Here the CDR3 DNA reads TGTGCCAGCAGCTTCTCAGGACTAGCGGGAGAATATGAGCAGTTCTTC.

This clonotype occurred many times. The rearrangement links TRBV25-1 to TRBJ2-1; weak D call: TRBD1 (5 bases). The length of the CDR3 is 13 residues. The V gene's germline CDR1 is MGHDK and CDR2 SYGVNS. Trimming shortened V by 6 bases and J by 3 bases, and 9 bases separated the two germline ends. The CDR3 here is CASSPDSYNEQFF. The CDR3 DNA is TGTGCCAGCAGCCCTGACAGCTACAATGAGCAGTTCTTC. The full variable domain, rest sourced from reference TRBV25-1 and TRBJ2-1, is EADIYQTPRYLVIGTGKKITLECSQTMGHDKMYWYQQDPGMELHLIHYSYGVNSTEKGDLSSESTVSRIRTEHFPLTLESARPSHTSQYLCASSPDSYNEQFFGPGTRLTVL.

This clonotype has ten or more counts. The chain combines TRBV20-1 with TRBJ2-1; 7 nucleotides line up with TRBD2. V lost 3 bases to trimming and J lost 8 bases; unmatched junction nucleotides: 10. The germline V gene has CDR1 DFQATT and CDR2 SNEGSKA (reference sequence). The CDR3 covers 14 residues. The CDR3 sequence is CSASGWRTRDEQFF. CDR3 sequence (DNA): TGCAGTGCTAGTGGCTGGAGGACTAGGGATGAGCAGTTCTTC.